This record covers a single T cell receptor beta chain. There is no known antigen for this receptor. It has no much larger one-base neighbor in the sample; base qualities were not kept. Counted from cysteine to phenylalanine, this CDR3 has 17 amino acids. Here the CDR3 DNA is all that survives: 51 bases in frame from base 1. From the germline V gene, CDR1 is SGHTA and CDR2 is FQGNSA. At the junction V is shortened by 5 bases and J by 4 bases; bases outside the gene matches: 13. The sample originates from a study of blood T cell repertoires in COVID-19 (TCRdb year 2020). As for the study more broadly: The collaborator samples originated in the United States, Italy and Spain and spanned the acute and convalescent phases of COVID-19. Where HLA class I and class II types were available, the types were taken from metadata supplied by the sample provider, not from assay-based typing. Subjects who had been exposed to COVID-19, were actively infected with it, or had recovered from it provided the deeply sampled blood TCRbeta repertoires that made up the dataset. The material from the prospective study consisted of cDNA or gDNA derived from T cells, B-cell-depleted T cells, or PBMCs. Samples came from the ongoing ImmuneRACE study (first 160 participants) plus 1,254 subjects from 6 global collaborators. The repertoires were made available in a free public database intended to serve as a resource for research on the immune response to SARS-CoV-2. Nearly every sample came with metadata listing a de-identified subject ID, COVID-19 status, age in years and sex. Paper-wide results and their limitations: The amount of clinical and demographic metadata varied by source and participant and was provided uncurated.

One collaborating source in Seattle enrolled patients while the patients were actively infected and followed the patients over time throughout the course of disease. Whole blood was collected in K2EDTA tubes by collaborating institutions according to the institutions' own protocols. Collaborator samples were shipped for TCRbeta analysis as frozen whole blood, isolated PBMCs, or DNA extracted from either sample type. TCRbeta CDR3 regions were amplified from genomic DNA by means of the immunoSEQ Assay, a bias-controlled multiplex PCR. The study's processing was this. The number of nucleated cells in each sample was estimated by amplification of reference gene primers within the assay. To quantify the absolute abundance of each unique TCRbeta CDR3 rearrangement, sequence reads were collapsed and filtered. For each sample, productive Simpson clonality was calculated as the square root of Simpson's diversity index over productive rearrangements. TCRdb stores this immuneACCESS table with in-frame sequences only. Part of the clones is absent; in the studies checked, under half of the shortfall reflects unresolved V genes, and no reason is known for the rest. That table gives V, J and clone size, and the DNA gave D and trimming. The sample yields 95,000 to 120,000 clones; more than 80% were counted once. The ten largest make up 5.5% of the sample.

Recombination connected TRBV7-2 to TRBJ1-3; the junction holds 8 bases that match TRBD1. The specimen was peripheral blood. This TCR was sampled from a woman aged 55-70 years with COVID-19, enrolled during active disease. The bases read TGTGCCAGCAGCCCGACCGGGACAGGTTATTCAGGAAACACCATATATTTT. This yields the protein CASSPTGTGYSGNTIYF.